Listed below are T cell receptor beta chains from one sample, sequenced in a study of resident and recirculating memory T cells in vitiligo. Assay: immunoSEQ multiplex PCR; the TCRdb copy retains only in-frame clones and omits some. The repertoire includes tens of thousands of clones, about 92% of them detected once, and 4% to 5.5% sits in the top ten. Sequencing was carried out using blood. Receptors were obtained from a male donor with vitiligo. The CDR3 runs from the conserved cysteine through the conserved F or W. The order of the fields is clone size, V gene, D gene, J gene, CDR3 protein, CDR3 DNA. A D gene is named only where the DNA matches it firmly. Clone sizes are given selectively: once, few, many, or a class where the clone is expanded.

abundance: -
v_gene: TRBV28
d_gene: -
j_gene: TRBJ1-1
CDR3aa: CASSFLYRASEAFF
CDR3nt: TGTGCCAGCAGTTTTCTCTACAGGGCCTCTGAAGCTTTCTTT

abundance: -
v_gene: TRBV2
d_gene: TRBD1
j_gene: TRBJ1-2
CDR3aa: CASTRDRNYGYTF
CDR3nt: TGTGCCAGCACCCGGGACAGGAACTATGGCTACACCTTC

abundance: few
v_gene: TRBV30
d_gene: -
j_gene: TRBJ1-2
CDR3aa: CAWETRGGLYGYTF
CDR3nt: TGTGCCTGGGAGACTAGGGGGGGCCTCTATGGCTACACCTTC

abundance: -
v_gene: TRBV4-1
d_gene: -
j_gene: TRBJ2-1
CDR3aa: CASSQGVSSYNEQFF
CDR3nt: TGCGCCAGCAGCCAAGGCGTGAGCTCCTACAATGAGCAGTTCTTC

abundance: -
v_gene: TRBV27
d_gene: -
j_gene: TRBJ2-7
CDR3aa: CASGWQGTYEQYF
CDR3nt: TGTGCCAGCGGCTGGCAGGGGACCTACGAGCAGTACTTC

abundance: -
v_gene: TRBV7-3
d_gene: -
j_gene: TRBJ1-1
CDR3aa: CASSLTADMNTEAFF
CDR3nt: TGTGCCAGCAGCTTAACGGCGGACATGAACACTGAAGCTTTCTTT

abundance: -
v_gene: TRBV7-3
d_gene: TRBD1
j_gene: TRBJ2-5
CDR3aa: CASSLMTGQTQYF
CDR3nt: TGTGCCAGCAGCTTAATGACAGGGCAGACCCAGTACTTC

abundance: -
v_gene: TRBV6-6
d_gene: -
j_gene: TRBJ2-2
CDR3aa: CASSEGGYGELFF
CDR3nt: TGTGCCAGCAGCGAGGGGGGGTATGGGGAGCTGTTTTTT

abundance: once
v_gene: TRBV19
d_gene: TRBD1
j_gene: TRBJ1-1
CDR3aa: CASSIWGQTEAFF
CDR3nt: TGTGCCAGTAGTATTTGGGGACAGACTGAAGCTTTCTTT

abundance: -
v_gene: TRBV7-3
d_gene: -
j_gene: TRBJ2-2
CDR3aa: CASSTGSGELFF
CDR3nt: TGTGCCAGCAGTACAGGGTCCGGGGAGCTGTTTTTT

abundance: -
v_gene: TRBV2
d_gene: TRBD1
j_gene: TRBJ2-7
CDR3aa: CASSENPRGSYF
CDR3nt: TGTGCCAGCAGTGAAAACCCCAGGGGGTCATACTTC

abundance: -
v_gene: TRBV18
d_gene: -
j_gene: TRBJ2-1
CDR3aa: CASSPPLIRGRDYNEQFF
CDR3nt: TGTGCCAGCTCACCACCGCTCATTCGTGGGCGTGACTACAATGAGCAGTTCTTC

abundance: -
v_gene: TRBV27
d_gene: TRBD1
j_gene: TRBJ2-7
CDR3aa: CASGMPNRGSSYEQYF
CDR3nt: TGTGCCAGCGGTATGCCAAACAGGGGAAGCTCCTACGAGCAGTACTTC

abundance: -
v_gene: TRBV2
d_gene: -
j_gene: TRBJ2-7
CDR3aa: CASSDAHSSEYEQYF
CDR3nt: TGTGCCAGCTCGGATGCTCACTCTAGCGAGTACGAGCAGTACTTC

abundance: -
v_gene: TRBV10-2
d_gene: TRBD2
j_gene: TRBJ2-7
CDR3aa: CASSDRTSASYEQYF
CDR3nt: TGCGCCAGCAGTGACCGGACTAGCGCCTCCTACGAGCAGTACTTC

abundance: once
v_gene: TRBV18
d_gene: TRBD2
j_gene: TRBJ2-1
CDR3aa: CASSPPELAGAGEQFF
CDR3nt: TGTGCCAGCTCACCACCGGAACTAGCGGGAGCGGGTGAGCAGTTCTTC

abundance: -
v_gene: TRBV11-3
d_gene: TRBD1
j_gene: TRBJ2-6
CDR3aa: CASSPQGGANVLTF
CDR3nt: TGTGCCAGCAGCCCACAGGGGGGGGCCAACGTCCTGACTTTC

abundance: -
v_gene: TRBV7-6
d_gene: -
j_gene: TRBJ2-2
CDR3aa: CASRQETGQVTGELFF
CDR3nt: TGTGCCAGCAGACAAGAAACAGGGCAGGTCACCGGGGAGCTGTTTTTT

abundance: -
v_gene: TRBV6-4
d_gene: TRBD2
j_gene: TRBJ2-1
CDR3aa: CASSDSGGYNEQFF
CDR3nt: TGTGCCAGCAGTGACTCGGGGGGGTACAATGAGCAGTTCTTC

abundance: -
v_gene: TRBV7-9
d_gene: -
j_gene: TRBJ1-2
CDR3aa: CASSPGVYGYTF
CDR3nt: TGTGCCAGCAGCCCGGGAGTCTATGGCTACACCTTC

abundance: once
v_gene: TRBV19
d_gene: TRBD2
j_gene: TRBJ2-1
CDR3aa: CATAGTSVGEQFF
CDR3nt: TGTGCCACGGCCGGGACTAGCGTTGGTGAGCAGTTCTTC

abundance: -
v_gene: TRBV10-3
d_gene: TRBD2
j_gene: TRBJ2-1
CDR3aa: CAISERPLAASYNEQFF
CDR3nt: TGTGCCATCAGTGAGCGTCCCCTAGCGGCCTCCTACAATGAGCAGTTCTTC

abundance: -
v_gene: TRBV7-9
d_gene: -
j_gene: TRBJ1-2
CDR3aa: CASSYRVGYGYTF
CDR3nt: TGTGCCAGCAGTTACAGGGTGGGGTATGGCTACACCTTC

abundance: few
v_gene: TRBV5-6
d_gene: -
j_gene: TRBJ2-7
CDR3aa: CASSLGGHFSYEQYF
CDR3nt: TGTGCCAGCAGCTTGGGGGGACACTTCTCCTACGAGCAGTACTTC

abundance: -
v_gene: TRBV5-5
d_gene: TRBD1
j_gene: TRBJ1-2
CDR3aa: CASSLAFGQGAYGYTF
CDR3nt: TGTGCCAGCAGCTTGGCCTTTGGACAGGGGGCCTATGGCTACACCTTC

abundance: -
v_gene: TRBV27
d_gene: -
j_gene: TRBJ2-3
CDR3aa: CATRRLGVRDTQYF
CDR3nt: TGTGCCACCCGCCGCCTGGGAGTCAGGGATACGCAGTATTTT

abundance: -
v_gene: TRBV18
d_gene: -
j_gene: TRBJ1-5
CDR3aa: CASSAARNQPQHF
CDR3nt: TGTGCCAGCTCGGCGGCTCGGAATCAGCCCCAGCATTTT

abundance: -
v_gene: TRBV6-5
d_gene: TRBD1
j_gene: TRBJ2-7
CDR3aa: CASRLRDRFSYEQYF
CDR3nt: TGTGCCAGCAGACTCCGGGACAGGTTCTCCTACGAGCAGTACTTC

abundance: -
v_gene: TRBV27
d_gene: TRBD2
j_gene: TRBJ2-2
CDR3aa: CASSLLAGAYTGELFF
CDR3nt: TGTGCCAGCAGTCTACTAGCGGGAGCCTACACCGGGGAGCTGTTTTTT

abundance: -
v_gene: TRBV6-5
d_gene: TRBD1
j_gene: TRBJ1-3
CDR3aa: CASSGTGRPGNTIYF
CDR3nt: TGTGCCAGCAGTGGGACAGGGCGCCCTGGAAACACCATATATTTT

abundance: -
v_gene: TRBV27
d_gene: TRBD2
j_gene: TRBJ2-3
CDR3aa: CASSPSSGSGYTQYF
CDR3nt: TGTGCCAGCAGTCCCTCTAGCGGGAGCGGATATACGCAGTATTTT

abundance: once
v_gene: TRBV7-3
d_gene: TRBD1
j_gene: TRBJ2-3
CDR3aa: CASSSAAGTGLYF
CDR3nt: TGTGCCAGCAGCTCTGCAGCCGGGACAGGGTTGTATTTT

abundance: -
v_gene: TRBV6-5
d_gene: -
j_gene: TRBJ1-3
CDR3aa: CASSLQETSGNTIYF
CDR3nt: TGTGCCAGCAGCTTACAGGAAACCTCTGGAAACACCATATATTTT

abundance: once
v_gene: TRBV2
d_gene: -
j_gene: TRBJ1-2
CDR3aa: CASSEPSYGYTF
CDR3nt: TGTGCCAGCAGTGAACCCAGCTATGGCTACACCTTC

abundance: once
v_gene: TRBV7-2
d_gene: TRBD2
j_gene: TRBJ2-6
CDR3aa: CASSRRTRSGANVLTF
CDR3nt: TGTGCCAGCAGCCGACGGACTAGATCTGGGGCCAACGTCCTGACTTTC